These T cell receptor beta chains were read from a single sample in a study of shared clonotypes between healthy human individuals. Profiled with immunoSEQ multiplex PCR; TCRdb holds only in-frame clones, not every one. The repertoire consists of about 680,000 clones, with 92% occurring once and the leading ten covering approximately 24%. Sample: naive CD8+ T cells sorted from blood. These receptors were collected from a man aged 25-45 years in good health. CDR3s include the opening cysteine and the closing phenylalanine or tryptophan. Each record gives: D gene, CDR3 length, J gene, V gene, CDR3 DNA, CDR3 protein. A D gene is named only where the DNA matches it firmly.

D: NA
length: 13
J: TRBJ2-2
V: TRBV12-5
DNA: TGTGCTAGTGGTTTCTCGAACACCGGGGAGCTGTTTTTT
CDR3: CASGFSNTGELFF

D: NA
length: 13
J: TRBJ2-7
V: TRBV4-3
DNA: TGCGCCAGCAGCCAAGGCTCTAGTTACGAGCAGTACTTC
CDR3: CASSQGSSYEQYF

D: NA
length: 15
J: TRBJ2-1
V: TRBV27
DNA: TGTGCCAGCAGTTTAGCACCGGGTCACTACAATGAGCAGTTCTTC
CDR3: CASSLAPGHYNEQFF

D: TRBD1
length: 13
J: TRBJ2-5
V: TRBV2
DNA: TGTGCCAGCAGTGGACAGGGGGGAGAGACCCAGTACTTC
CDR3: CASSGQGGETQYF

D: NA
length: 13
J: TRBJ1-1
V: TRBV2
DNA: TGTGCCAGCAGTGACGGGGGAGGCACTGAAGCTTTCTTT
CDR3: CASSDGGGTEAFF

D: NA
length: 17
J: TRBJ1-2
V: TRBV7-8
DNA: TGTGCCAGCAGCACTGACAGGTATCATGGTTTGGCTAACGGCTACACCTTC
CDR3: CASSTDRYHGLANGYTF

D: TRBD2
length: 16
J: TRBJ2-7
V: TRBV2
DNA: TGTGCCAGCAGCCCGTCACCAGCGGGGGCCTCCTACGAGCAGTACTTC
CDR3: CASSPSPAGASYEQYF

D: NA
length: 16
J: TRBJ2-1
V: TRBV19
DNA: TGTGCCAGTAGTATGGCACAGGGTTTTGCCTACAATGAGCAGTTCTTC
CDR3: CASSMAQGFAYNEQFF

D: NA
length: 14
J: TRBJ1-4
V: TRBV27
DNA: TGTGCCAGCAGTTTATCAGGACATGGGAGAAAACTGTTTTTT
CDR3: CASSLSGHGRKLFF

D: TRBD1
length: 15
J: TRBJ2-5
V: TRBV27
DNA: TGTGCCAGCAGTTCTCTTGGGACAGGCCAAGAGACCCAGTACTTC
CDR3: CASSSLGTGQETQYF

D: NA
length: 14
J: TRBJ2-1
V: TRBV27
DNA: TGTGCCAGCAGTTCCATCGGACAATACAATGAGCAGTTCTTC
CDR3: CASSSIGQYNEQFF

D: NA
length: 13
J: TRBJ2-3
V: TRBV25-1
DNA: TGTGCCAGCAGTGCCGCCAACACAGATACGCAGTATTTT
CDR3: CASSAANTDTQYF

D: TRBD1
length: 15
J: TRBJ2-3
V: TRBV7-2
DNA: TGTGCCAGCAGCCCGGGACAGGGCAACACAGATACGCAGTATTTT
CDR3: CASSPGQGNTDTQYF